One and the same sample provided the 32 T cell receptor beta chains below, sequenced in a study of T-cell memory formation after mild COVID-19. From the 5' RACE reads, TCRdb called clonotypes with MiXCR, one entry per CDR3 protein. The data hold more than 150,000 distinct CDR3 sequences, with about 9.9% observed a single time. The sample taken for sequencing was PBMCs or a T cell subset sorted from them (not recorded which). These receptors all stem from a man between 18 and 35 years old who had mild COVID-19 (a few samples of this study predate the infection). Cell type and time point are not known.

A few counts support this clonotype. V and J are TRBV7-9 and TRBJ2-5; possibly TRBD1 for D (5 bases). The CDR3 runs 15 residues. Trimming pared 1 base from V and 2 bases from J, leaving 11 bases between. Germline V gene data show CDR1 as SEHNR and CDR2 as FQNEAQ (reference sequence). The DNA of the CDR3 is TGTGCCAGCAGCTTAGGAGACAGATATCAAGAGACCCAGTACTTC. It is translated as CASSLGDRYQETQYF. Combining the CDR3 with reference TRBV7-9 and TRBJ2-5 gives the whole variable domain DTGVSQNPRHKITKRGQNVTFRCDPISEHNRLYWYRQTLGQGPEFLTYFQNEAQLEKSRLLSDRFSAERPKGSFSTLEIQRTEQGDSAMYLCASSLGDRYQETQYFGPGTRLLVL.

This clonotype came up many times. The V gene is TRBV5-1, the J gene TRBJ2-3, with D possibly called TRBD1 or TRBD2 (5 bases each). Germline V gives CDR1 SGHRS, CDR2 YFSETQ. The CDR3 has 15 amino acids. Trimming took 1 base from V and 1 from J, leaving 10 bases between them. As DNA, the CDR3 is TGCGCCAGCAGCTTGTTGGGGGACCGCACAGATACGCAGTATTTT. It yields the protein CASSLLGDRTDTQYF.

V gene TRBV20-1 combines with J gene TRBJ2-4, with a possible D match to TRBD1 (5 bases). The CDR3 runs to 15 residues. Germline CDR1 is DFQATT and CDR2 is SNEGSKA (reference sequence). The V gene lost 1 base and the J gene lost 1 base, with 11 bases spanning the gap. In DNA, the CDR3 is TGCAGTGCTAGAGGAGGCGCAGGGGCCAAAAACATTCAGTACTTC. As protein: CSARGGAGAKNIQYF.

The chain combines TRBV6-5 with TRBJ2-3; 8 bases map to TRBD2. The CDR3 is 15 residues long. Germline V CDR1 and CDR2: MNHEY, SVGAGI. Germline trimming cut 0 bases from V and 5 bases from J; bases unmatched to any gene: 4. CDR3 DNA: TGTGCCAGCAGTTACTCTAGCGGGGTGGGAGATACGCAGTATTTT. Translating it yields CASSYSSGVGDTQYF.

In nucleotides, the CDR3 is TGCAGTGCTACTAGCGGGGGGCGCACAGATACGCAGTATTTT. Residues: CSATSGGRTDTQYF. The chain employs TRBV20-1 and TRBJ2-3, with TRBD2 matching over 11 bases. V shed 4 bases and J 1 base; nucleotides not matched to a gene: 1. Germline assignment: CDR1 DFQATT and CDR2 SNEGSKA (reference sequence). The CDR3 sequence is 14 residues long.

This clonotype was observed many times. V usage is TRBV7-6 and J usage is TRBJ2-2; no firm D call. The CDR3 length is 13 residues. Trimming took off 5 bases at V and 5 bases at J, with 9 bases between the two ends. The germline CDR1 and CDR2 sequences are SGHVS and FNYEAQ. CDR3 sequence reads: CASSRGPTGELFF. The CDR3 nucleotides are TGTGCCAGCAGCCGTGGACCTACCGGGGAGCTGTTTTTT.

This clonotype occurred a few times. The gene calls are TRBV12-3 or TRBV12-4 and TRBJ2-7; 10 bases agree with TRBD1. V dropped 5 bases and J dropped 4; count of bases not matched to a gene: 5. This CDR3 comprises 14 residues. CDR3: CASSNDRGLYEQYF. CDR3 coding DNA: TGTGCCAGCAGTAATGACAGGGGGCTATACGAGCAGTACTTC.

The chain joins TRBV12-3 or TRBV12-4 to TRBJ1-2; D remains unclear. V was cut by 1 base and J by 6 bases, with 6 bases left in between. The CDR3 extends over 12 amino acids. CDR3 sequence (DNA): TGTGCCAGCAGTTTAGAGCTTCATGGCTACACCTTC. Its translation: CASSLELHGYTF.

This clonotype has more than one count but fewer than ten. V gene TRBV6-2 or TRBV6-3 combines with J gene TRBJ2-7; TRBD1 is a possible D gene (6 bases). From germline, CDR1 is MNHEY and CDR2 SVGEGT. V was pared by 5 bases and J by 0 bases, with 14 bases between. The CDR3 length is 15 residues. The CDR3 is CASSTYRDNSYEQYV. CDR3 sequence (DNA): TGTGCCAGCAGTACCTATAGGGACAACTCCTACGAGCAGTACGTC.

The table lists this clonotype with a few counts. CDR3 loop: CASGTTDLSSYEQYF. The DNA of the CDR3 is TGTGCCAGCGGGACGACAGACCTTAGCTCCTACGAGCAGTACTTC. The chain has TRBV6-2 or TRBV6-3 and TRBJ2-7; D tentatively reads TRBD1 or TRBD2 (5 bases each). The CDR3 runs to 15 residues. V lost 8 bases to trimming and J lost 0 bases, with 17 bases between them. Germline CDR1 reads MNHEY; CDR2 reads SVGEGT.

This chain connects TRBV3-1 to TRBJ1-6, with unresolved D. The germline V and J ends were trimmed by 3 bases and 8 bases, with 8 bases remaining between them. This CDR3 region has 13 residues. Germline values: CDR1 LGHDT, CDR2 YNNKEL (reference sequence). The chain's CDR3 is CASSHGRDSPLHF. In DNA form, the CDR3 reads TGTGCCAGCAGCCACGGACGGGATTCACCCCTCCACTTT.

This clonotype was observed a few times. The J gene is TRBJ1-1, the V gene TRBV29-1, with D possibly matching TRBD1 (5 bases). The CDR3 loop spans 11 amino acids. Trimming shortened V by 8 bases and J by 5 bases, and 12 bases separated the two germline ends. Germline V lookup: CDR1 SQVTM, CDR2 ANQGSEA. The DNA of the CDR3 is TGCAGCTCTATTAGGGGAACTGAAGCTTTCTTT. This translates into CSSIRGTEAFF. Based on the CDR3 plus reference TRBV29-1 and TRBJ1-1, the full variable domain is SAVISQKPSRDICQRGTSLTIQCQVDSQVTMMFWYRQQPGQSLTLIATANQGSEATYESGFVIDKFPISRPNLTFSTLTVSNMSPEDSSIYLCSSIRGTEAFFGQGTRLTVV.

This clonotype was seen a few times. The V and J genes are TRBV5-1 and TRBJ1-2; no reliable D call. The CDR3 spans 13 residues. Trimming cost V 4 bases and J 4 bases, with 11 bases left between them. Germline V lookup: CDR1 SGHRS, CDR2 YFSETQ. Here the CDR3 reads CASSPTTSYGYTF. The CDR3 nucleotides are TGCGCCAGCAGCCCTACAACATCCTATGGCTACACCTTC. Full variable domain (missing parts from reference TRBV5-1 and TRBJ1-2): KAGVTQTPRYLIKTRGQQVTLSCSPISGHRSVSWYQQTPGQGLQFLFEYFSETQRNKGNFPGRFSGRQFSNSRSEMNVSTLELGDSALYLCASSPTTSYGYTFGSGTRLTVV.

V is TRBV12-3 or TRBV12-4 and J is TRBJ1-2; no definite D call. The CDR3 spans 12 residues. V lost 5 bases, J lost 8 bases, and 12 bases lay in between. CDR3 in DNA: TGTGCCAGCAGTCTGACCCGCCGGGGCTACACCTTC. This translates into CASSLTRRGYTF.

In its sample, this clonotype was seen a few times. This chain joins TRBV6-5 and TRBJ2-3; D possibly matches TRBD1 or TRBD2 (5 bases each). Germline assignment: CDR1 MNHEY and CDR2 SVGAGI. The CDR3 sequence is 14 residues long. Trimming stripped 6 bases from V and 2 bases from J, with 12 bases between. This CDR3 is CASSHGTDTDTQYF. CDR3 coding DNA: TGTGCCAGCAGCCATGGGACGGACACAGATACGCAGTATTTT.

The rearrangement links TRBV9 to TRBJ2-1, with 9 positions matching TRBD2. The V segment lost 0 bases and the J segment 4 bases; nucleotides outside the gene matches: 8. This CDR3 comprises 17 residues. Germline CDR1 SGDLS, CDR2 YYNGEE. CDR3 sequence (DNA): TGTGCCAGCAGCGTAGTCGGCGCGGGGGGGTTATACAATGAGCAGTTCTTC. Its protein product is CASSVVGAGGLYNEQFF.

This clonotype turned up a few times. CDR3: CASSLIRDSQGAFF. CDR3 nucleotides: TGTGCCAGCAGCCTAATCCGGGACTCTCAGGGAGCTTTCTTT. The rearrangement links TRBV9 to TRBJ1-1; perhaps TRBD1 as D (5 bases). V was clipped by 4 bases and J by 10 bases, with 20 bases between them. CDR1 and CDR2 from the germline V gene are SGDLS and YYNGEE. CDR3 length equals 14 residues.

This clonotype was observed a handful of times. The gene calls are TRBV27 and TRBJ2-1; TRBD2 aligns across 12 bases. This CDR3 spans 16 amino acids. V was clipped by 5 bases and J by 5 bases; unmatched bases: 7. The germline CDR1 and CDR2 sequences are MNHEY and SMNVEV (reference sequence). Here the CDR3 reads CASSLRLAGADNEQFF. As DNA, the CDR3 is TGTGCCAGCAGTCTCCGACTAGCGGGGGCCGACAATGAGCAGTTCTTC.

This clonotype was seen only a few times. CDR3 bases: TGTGCCAGCACTCTAGGGGTAACCGGGGAGCTGTTTTTT. The encoded protein is CASTLGVTGELFF. The J gene is TRBJ2-2, the V gene TRBV6-2 or TRBV6-3, with D tentatively TRBD1 (5 bases). V was shortened by 7 bases and J by 5 bases, with 11 bases between the two germline ends. This CDR3 comprises 13 residues. Looked up from germline, CDR1 is MNHEY and CDR2 is SVGEGT.

The chain carries TRBV6-2 or TRBV6-3 and TRBJ1-1; perhaps TRBD1 as D (5 bases). The CDR3 sequence is 17 residues long. V dropped 2 bases and J dropped 0 bases, with 16 bases sitting between them. Germline CDR1 reads MNHEY; CDR2 reads SVGEGT. CDR3 amino acids: CASSYRGGRRLNTEAFF. CDR3 DNA sequence: TGTGCCAGCAGTTACAGGGGAGGTCGGAGGCTGAACACTGAAGCTTTCTTT.

This sequence joins TRBV7-6 and TRBJ2-3, with D unclear. The CDR3 contains 13 residues. The V gene lost 1 base and the J gene lost 5 bases, with 7 bases spanning the gap. Germline V gene data show CDR1 as SGHVS and CDR2 as FNYEAQ. CDR3 residues: CASSLDDGDTQYF. The CDR3 DNA follows: TGTGCCAGCAGCTTAGATGATGGAGATACGCAGTATTTT.

This clonotype was detected only a few times. The genes are TRBV12-3 or TRBV12-4 and TRBJ1-5; D remains ambiguous. Deletions cut 1 base from V and 6 bases from J, with 7 bases between. The CDR3 has 13 residues. In nucleotides, the CDR3 is TGTGCCAGCAGTTTAGTTGAGGGTCAGCCCCAGCATTTT. As protein: CASSLVEGQPQHF.

The chain carries TRBV20-1 and TRBJ2-5; maybe TRBD2 (6 bases). Trimming pared 3 bases from V and 1 base from J, leaving 9 bases between. This CDR3 spans 13 amino acids. Germline V gene sequence: CDR1 DFQATT, CDR2 SNEGSKA (reference sequence). The CDR3 region has the DNA TGCAGTGCTAGTGGGAGGCTCCAAGAGACCCAGTACTTC. This translates into CSASGRLQETQYF.

The chain recombines TRBV4-2 with TRBJ1-2, with D perhaps TRBD1 (6 bases). Germline values: CDR1 LGHNA, CDR2 YNFKEQ. Trimming shortened V by 1 base and J by 10 bases, and 13 bases separated the two germline ends. This CDR3 is 13 amino acids long. The CDR3 nucleotides are TGTGCCAGCAGCCAAGGGTCAGGGGTAGACTACACCTTC. It encodes CASSQGSGVDYTF.

The table lists this clonotype with a few counts. The J gene is TRBJ2-5, the V gene TRBV12-3 or TRBV12-4; 8 nucleotides line up with TRBD1. Trimming at V came to 7 bases and at J to 2 bases, leaving 3 bases not matched to a gene. The CDR3 runs 13 residues. The CDR3 nucleotides are TGTGCCAGCACTCAGGGGGCTCAAGAGACCCAGTACTTC. Residues: CASTQGAQETQYF.

CDR3 residues: CASSQTPGSGANVLTF. The CDR3 nucleotides read TGCGCCAGCAGCCAGACCCCCGGCTCTGGGGCCAACGTCCTGACTTTC. The chain employs TRBV4-1 and TRBJ2-6, with D uncertain. Germline CDR1 MGHRA, CDR2 YSYEKL. The V end was cut by 3 bases, the J end by 0 bases, with 9 bases between. The CDR3 totals 16 residues.

There are a few counts of this clonotype. The genes are TRBV20-1 and TRBJ2-1; D unresolved. The CDR3 covers 12 residues. The germline V and J ends were trimmed by 6 bases and 4 bases, with 10 bases remaining between them. Germline V CDR1 and CDR2: DFQATT, SNEGSKA (reference sequence). CDR3 protein: CSAPNRYNEQFF. Written as DNA, the CDR3 is TGCAGTGCCCCCAACCGATACAATGAGCAGTTCTTC.

This clonotype has at least ten counts. CDR3 protein: CASSLEASDTQYF. In nucleotides, the CDR3 is TGCGCCAGCAGCTTGGAGGCCAGCGATACGCAGTATTTT. The chain combines TRBV5-1 with TRBJ2-3, with D uncertain. This CDR3 is built from 13 residues. V shed 0 bases and J shed 6 bases, with 8 bases lying between them. Germline lookup yields CDR1 SGHRS and CDR2 YFSETQ.

This clonotype was seen repeatedly, ten times or more. CDR3: CASSFDSEETQYF. The CDR3 DNA sequence: TGTGCCAGCAGCTTCGACTCTGAAGAGACCCAGTACTTC. This chain uses TRBV5-5 with TRBJ2-5; D gene ambiguous. V lost 2 bases, J lost 3 bases, and 8 bases lay in between. The CDR3 length is 13 residues. Germline V CDR1 and CDR2: SGHKS, YYEKEE (reference sequence).

This chain connects TRBV7-2 to TRBJ2-1, with D perhaps matching TRBD2 (6 bases). The CDR3 loop spans 11 amino acids. Germline values: CDR1 SGHTA, CDR2 FQGNSA. Trimming cost V 5 bases and J 15 bases, with 14 bases left between them. In DNA form, the CDR3 reads TGTGCCAGCAGCCCGGGACTGGACCTGTTCTTC. Protein product: CASSPGLDLFF.

The chain carries TRBV6-2 or TRBV6-3 and TRBJ2-7; 9 nucleotides align to TRBD1. The J segment lost 3 bases and the V segment lost 2 bases, leaving 8 bases of the junction unmatched. The CDR3 spans 16 residues. Germline lookup yields CDR1 MNHEY and CDR2 SVGEGT. This chain's CDR3 is CASSYRPRQGDYEQYF. Here the CDR3 DNA reads TGTGCCAGCAGTTACCGGCCCCGACAGGGGGACTACGAGCAGTACTTC.

A few counts support this clonotype. The chain joins TRBV10-1 to TRBJ2-3; D perhaps matches TRBD2 (6 bases). V lost 1 base, J lost 3 bases, and 8 bases lay in between. The CDR3 totals 14 residues. Germline-derived CDR1 and CDR2 are WNHNN and SYGVQD (reference sequence). The CDR3 loop reads CASSELGRTDTQYF. The CDR3 DNA reads as TGCGCCAGCAGTGAGTTGGGGAGGACAGATACGCAGTATTTT.